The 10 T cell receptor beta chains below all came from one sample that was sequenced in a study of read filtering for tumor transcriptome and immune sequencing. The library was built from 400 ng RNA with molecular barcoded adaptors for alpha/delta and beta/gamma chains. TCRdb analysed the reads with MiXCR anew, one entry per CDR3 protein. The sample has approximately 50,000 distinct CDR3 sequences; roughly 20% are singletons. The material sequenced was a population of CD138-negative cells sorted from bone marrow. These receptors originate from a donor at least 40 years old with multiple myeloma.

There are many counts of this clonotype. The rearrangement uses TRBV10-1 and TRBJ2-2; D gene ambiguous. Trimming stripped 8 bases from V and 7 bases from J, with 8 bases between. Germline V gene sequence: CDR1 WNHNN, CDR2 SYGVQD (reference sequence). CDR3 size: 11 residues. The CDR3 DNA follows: TGCGCCAGCGGGGAAGTCGGGGAGCTGTTTTTT. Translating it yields CASGEVGELFF.

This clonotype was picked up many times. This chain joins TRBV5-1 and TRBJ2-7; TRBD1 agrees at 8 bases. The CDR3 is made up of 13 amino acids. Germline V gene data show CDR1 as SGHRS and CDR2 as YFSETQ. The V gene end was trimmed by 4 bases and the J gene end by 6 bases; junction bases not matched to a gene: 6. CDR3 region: CASSTDREGEQYF. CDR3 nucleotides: TGCGCCAGCAGCACGGACAGGGAAGGCGAGCAGTACTTC.

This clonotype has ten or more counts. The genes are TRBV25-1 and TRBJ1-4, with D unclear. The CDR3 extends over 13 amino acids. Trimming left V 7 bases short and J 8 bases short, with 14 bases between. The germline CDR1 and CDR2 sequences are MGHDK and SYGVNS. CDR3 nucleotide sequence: TGTGCCAGCAACGGGCAGTCTGGGGAAAAACTGTTTTTT. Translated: CASNGQSGEKLFF. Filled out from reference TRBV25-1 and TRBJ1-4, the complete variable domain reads EADIYQTPRYLVIGTGKKITLECSQTMGHDKMYWYQQDPGMELHLIHYSYGVNSTEKGDLSSESTVSRIRTEHFPLTLESARPSHTSQYLCASNGQSGEKLFFGSGTQLSVL.

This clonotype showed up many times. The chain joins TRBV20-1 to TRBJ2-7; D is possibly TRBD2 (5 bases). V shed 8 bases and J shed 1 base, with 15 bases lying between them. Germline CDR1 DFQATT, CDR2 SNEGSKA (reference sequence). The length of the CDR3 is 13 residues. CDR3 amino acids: CSSLEDGSYEQYF. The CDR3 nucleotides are TGCAGTAGTTTGGAGGACGGGTCCTACGAGCAGTACTTC.

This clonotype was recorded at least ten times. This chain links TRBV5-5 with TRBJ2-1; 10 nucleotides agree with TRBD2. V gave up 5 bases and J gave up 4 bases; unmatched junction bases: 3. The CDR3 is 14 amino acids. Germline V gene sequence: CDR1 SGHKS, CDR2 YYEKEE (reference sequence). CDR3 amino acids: CASRLAGEYNEQFF. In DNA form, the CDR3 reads TGTGCCAGCAGGCTAGCGGGGGAATACAATGAGCAGTTCTTC.

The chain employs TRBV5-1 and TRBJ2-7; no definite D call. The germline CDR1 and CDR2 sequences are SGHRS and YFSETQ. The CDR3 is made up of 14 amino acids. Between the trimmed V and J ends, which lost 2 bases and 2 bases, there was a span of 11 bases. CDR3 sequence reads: CASSFGPTTYEQYF. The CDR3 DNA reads TGCGCCAGCAGCTTCGGACCTACTACCTACGAGCAGTACTTC.

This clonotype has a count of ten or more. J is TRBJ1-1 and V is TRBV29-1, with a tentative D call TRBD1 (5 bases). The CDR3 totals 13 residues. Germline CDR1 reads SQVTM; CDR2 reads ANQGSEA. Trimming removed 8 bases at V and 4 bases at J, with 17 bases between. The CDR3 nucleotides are TGCAGCACAACCACGGGGGACGGCACTGAAGCTTTCTTT. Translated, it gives CSTTTGDGTEAFF.

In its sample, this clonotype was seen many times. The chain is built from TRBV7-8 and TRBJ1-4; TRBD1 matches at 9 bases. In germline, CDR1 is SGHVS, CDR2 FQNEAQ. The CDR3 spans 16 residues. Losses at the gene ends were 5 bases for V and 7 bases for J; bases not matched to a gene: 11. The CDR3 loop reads CASSSSDRGWGEKLFF. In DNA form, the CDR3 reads TGTGCCAGCAGCAGTTCGGACAGGGGATGGGGTGAAAAACTGTTTTTT.

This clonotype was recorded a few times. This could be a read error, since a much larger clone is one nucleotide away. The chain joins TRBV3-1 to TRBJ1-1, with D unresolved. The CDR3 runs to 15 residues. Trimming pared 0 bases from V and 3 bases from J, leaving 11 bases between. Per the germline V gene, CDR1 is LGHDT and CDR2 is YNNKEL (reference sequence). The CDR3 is CASSQENGFYTEAFF. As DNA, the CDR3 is TGTGCCAGCAGCCAAGAGAACGGTTTTTACACTGAAGCTTTCTTT.

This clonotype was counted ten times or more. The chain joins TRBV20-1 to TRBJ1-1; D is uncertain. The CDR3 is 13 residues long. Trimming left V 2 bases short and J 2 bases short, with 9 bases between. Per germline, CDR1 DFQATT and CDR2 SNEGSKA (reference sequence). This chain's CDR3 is CSARSRRNTEAFF. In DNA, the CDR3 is TGCAGTGCTAGAAGTCGGAGAAACACTGAAGCTTTCTTT.